One and the same sample provided the 2 T cell receptor beta chains below, sequenced in a study of Graves' ophthalmopathy and Graves' hyperthyroidism. RNA transcripts provided the template for amplifying TCR beta CDR3 regions. Following a first-round RT-PCR that used HTBI primers, a second-round multiplex PCR was carried out. From the multiplex PCR reads, TCRdb called clonotypes with MiXCR, one entry per CDR3 protein. The sample has hundreds of thousands of distinct CDR3 sequences, 21% seen once; the top ten hold roughly 3%. Material for sequencing was peripheral blood. The receptors originated from a woman aged 18-35 years with stable Graves' hyperthyroidism.

With respect to this clonotype: Since a much larger clone is just one base distant, this may be a read error. It is unclear where the CDR3 begins or ends on the DNA, so no DNA is shown, and the CDR3 is as TCRdb lists it. The chain carries TRBV30 and TRBJ1-1; no DNA check was done on the table's D call, TRBD1. Germline loops: CDR1 GTSNPN, CDR2 SVGIG (reference sequence). 15 amino acids form the CDR3, both terminal residues included. The CDR3 region is CAWSVGQGTNTEASF.

In this sample, this clonotype turned up many times. The germline gene is not matched at one end of the junction; a read error may be the cause. The J gene is TRBJ2-7, the V gene TRBV19, with 8 nucleotides matching TRBD1. CDR1 and CDR2 (germline): LNHDA, SQIVND (reference sequence). The length of the CDR3 is 14 residues. The CDR3 loop reads CASSIPGGGYEQYF. The CDR3 nucleotides read TGCGCCAGTAGTATCCCAGGGGGCGGCTACGAGCAGTACTTC.